One and the same sample provided the 8 T cell receptor beta chains below, sequenced in a study of a mutant IDH1 vaccine in newly diagnosed glioma. Data came from immunoSEQ multiplex PCR; TCRdb stores just in-frame clones and leaves some out. This table holds tens of thousands of clones, over 75% found once. Antigens for these TCRs are unknown. The time point: week 47, end of study. Alongside topical imiquimod, each dose of vaccine comprised 300 ug of mutant IDH1 20-mer peptide. This material consisted of PBMCs, taken from a glioma patient whose treatment included an IDH1 peptide vaccine. These receptors all stem from a man in his forties with glioma.

CDR3 nucleotide sequence: TGTGCCAGCAGTTCCGGGACAGGGGTGTTCGGGGACACTGAAGCTTTCTTT. This codes for CASSSGTGVFGDTEAFF. The gene calls are TRBV28 and TRBJ1-1; 10 nucleotides agree with TRBD1. Germline lookup yields CDR1 MDHEN and CDR2 SYDVKM. Losses at the gene ends were 4 bases for V and 3 bases for J; bases not matched to a gene: 11. This CDR3 has 17 residues.

CDR3 sequence (DNA): TGTGCCAGCAGCACCCCGCTTGGGGGGGGCCTGTCAGATACGCAGTATTTT. Protein: CASSTPLGGGLSDTQYF. V gene TRBV5-4 combines with J gene TRBJ2-3; tentative D call: TRBD2 (7 bases). Trimming pared 4 bases from V and 4 bases from J, leaving 22 bases between. Per germline, CDR1 SGHNT and CDR2 YYREEE (reference sequence). CDR3 length: 17 amino acids. The full variable domain, with the rest looked up from reference TRBV5-4 and TRBJ2-3, is ETGVTQSPTHLIKTRGQQVTLRCSSQSGHNTVSWYQQALGQGPQFIFQYYREEENGRGNFPPRFSGLQFPNYSSELNVNALELDDSALYLCASSTPLGGGLSDTQYFGPGTRLTVL.

This chain joins TRBV5-6 and TRBJ1-2, with 7 bases lining up with TRBD1. CDR3 length equals 14 residues. Germline trimming cut 4 bases from V and 3 bases from J; bases unmatched to any gene: 6. Germline V gene sequence: CDR1 SGHDT, CDR2 YYEEEE. CDR3 in DNA: TGTGCCAGCAGCCCCAGGGGGTCTCACTATGGCTACACCTTC. Its protein is CASSPRGSHYGYTF.

The gene calls are TRBV5-5 and TRBJ2-7; D is undetermined. This CDR3 has 14 amino acids. Trimming removed 4 bases at V and 1 base at J, with 12 bases between. CDR1 is SGHKS and CDR2 is YYEKEE in the germline V gene (reference sequence). The CDR3 region has the DNA TGTGCCAGCAGCCCCGGATGGGGATCCTACGAGCAGTACTTC. Protein product: CASSPGWGSYEQYF.

This clone was seen only a few times. The chain has TRBV30 and TRBJ1-1; D is ambiguous. The CDR3 extends over 15 amino acids. The V gene lost 2 bases and the J gene lost 1 base, with 14 bases spanning the gap. The V gene's germline CDR1 is GTSNPN and CDR2 SVGIG (reference sequence). This chain's CDR3 is CAWSPHLGANTEAFF. The CDR3 DNA follows: TGTGCCTGGAGTCCCCACCTCGGAGCGAACACTGAAGCTTTCTTT.

A note on this clone: Germline and junction disagree at one end, which may indicate a read error. The chain combines TRBV7-7 with TRBJ2-1; 11 bases are a match to TRBD2. The CDR3 covers 17 residues. Germline values: CDR1 SSHAT, CDR2 FNYEAQ (reference sequence). The CDR3 coding sequence is TGTGCTAGCAGCAACCTAGCGGGGGGCCATTTGTACAATGAGCAGTTCTTC. This translates into CASSNLAGGHLYNEQFF.

In DNA, the CDR3 is TGCAGCGTTGAAGAAGGCGTGAACACTGAAGCTTTCTTT. Translated: CSVEEGVNTEAFF. The rearrangement joins TRBV29-1 to TRBJ1-1; D is undetermined. The V gene's germline CDR1 is SQVTM and CDR2 ANQGSEA. V was trimmed by 0 bases and J by 0 bases, leaving 5 bases between them. The CDR3 runs 13 residues.

The CDR3 DNA is TGCAGCGTTGAAGCTCCCACTCGGCCGGGCGAGCAGTACTTC. This codes for CSVEAPTRPGEQYF. J is TRBJ2-7 and V is TRBV29-1; D gene ambiguous. Germline V gives CDR1 SQVTM, CDR2 ANQGSEA. This CDR3 comprises 14 residues. Trimming left V 1 base short and J 6 bases short, with 16 bases between.